This T cell receptor beta chain comes out of a study of T cell responses to AZD1222 COVID-19 vaccine. Regarding this clone: The antigen is undetermined.

Clones were sequenced by immunoSEQ multiplex PCR, and TCRdb holds only the in-frame ones, with some missing. Of approximately 100,000 clones listed, 85% to 90% are singletons. Notes on the study in general: Close to half of all spike-specific TCRs reportedly target regions of the variants that are unmutated. Seropositivity was recorded at baseline in only 6 or 7 AZD1222 recipients.

Germline assignment: CDR1 SGDLS and CDR2 YYNGEE. V lost 4 bases and J 3 bases, leaving 13 bases between the germline ends. This CDR3 contains 15 residues. This chain uses TRBV9 with TRBJ1-4; D unresolved. The sample consisted of peripheral blood, taken on day 0 of AZD1222 vaccination. The sequence came from an adult in good health. The CDR3 sequence is CASSPHGGSNEKLFF. CDR3 sequence (DNA): TGTGCCAGCAGCCCCCACGGTGGGTCTAATGAAAAACTGTTTTTT.